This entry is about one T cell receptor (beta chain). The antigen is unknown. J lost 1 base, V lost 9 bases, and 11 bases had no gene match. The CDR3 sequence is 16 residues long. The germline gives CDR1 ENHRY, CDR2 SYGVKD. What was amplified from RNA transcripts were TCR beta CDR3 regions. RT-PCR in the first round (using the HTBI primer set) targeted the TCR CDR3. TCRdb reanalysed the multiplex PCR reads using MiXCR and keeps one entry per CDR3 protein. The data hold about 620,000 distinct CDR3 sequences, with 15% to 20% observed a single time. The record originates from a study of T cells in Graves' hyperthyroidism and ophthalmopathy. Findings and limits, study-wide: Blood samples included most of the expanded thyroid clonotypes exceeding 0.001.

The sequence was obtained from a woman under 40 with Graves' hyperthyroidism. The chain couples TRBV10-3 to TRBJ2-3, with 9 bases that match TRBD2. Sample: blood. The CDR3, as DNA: TGTGCCATAGGGACTAGCCGACGTACCGGCACAGATACGCAGTATTTT. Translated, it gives CAIGTSRRTGTDTQYF.